These 13 T cell receptor beta chains were all obtained from the same sample, sequenced in a study of CD8 T cells in ankylosing spondylitis. These receptors' antigens are unknown. Each CDR3 protein gets one entry after TCRdb re-called the 5' RACE reads with MiXCR. This sample carries roughly 450,000 distinct CDR3 sequences, 25% to 30% of them seen once, and the ten largest clones take approximately 1%. Overall study findings and caveats: Characteristic of ankylosing spondylitis blood, it appeared, was a TCR beta motif comprising several highly homologous variants.

The material sequenced was blood, either unsorted or a sorted T cell fraction (not recorded which). Source of these receptors: a male donor with ankylosing spondylitis.

The chain links TRBV5-1 to TRBJ2-5, with a tentative D call TRBD2 (5 bases). Germline loops: CDR1 SGHRS, CDR2 YFSETQ. There are 15 residues in the CDR3. The V end was cut by 1 base, the J end by 5 bases, with 15 bases between. As DNA, the CDR3 is TGCGCCAGCAGCTTGTTTTCGGCAAGAGGGGAGACCCAGTACTTC. Amino acid sequence: CASSLFSARGETQYF.

The J gene is TRBJ1-5, the V gene TRBV7-8; 8 nucleotides match TRBD1. Trimming at V came to 2 bases and at J to 5 bases, leaving 5 bases not matched to a gene. CDR1 SGHVS and CDR2 FQNEAQ come from the germline V gene. CDR3 length equals 15 residues. CDR3 region: CASSLQGAVYQPQHF. CDR3 in DNA: TGTGCCAGCAGCTTACAGGGGGCAGTTTATCAGCCCCAGCATTTT. The complete variable domain, with remaining parts taken from reference TRBV7-8 and TRBJ1-5, reads GAGVSQSPRYKVAKRGQDVALRCDPISGHVSLFWYQQALGQGPEFLTYFQNEAQLDKSGLPSDRFFAERPEGSVSTLKIQRTQQEDSAVYLCASSLQGAVYQPQHFGDGTRLSIL.

The V gene is TRBV2, the J gene TRBJ1-6; D possibly corresponds to TRBD1 (6 bases). V was shortened by 6 bases and J by 6 bases, with 15 bases between the two germline ends. CDR1 and CDR2 (germline): SNHLY, FYNNEI. CDR3 size: 15 residues. This CDR3 reads CASRGSGQTNSPLHF. The CDR3 nucleotides are TGTGCCAGCAGAGGGTCGGGACAAACTAATTCACCCCTCCACTTT.

This chain uses TRBV10-3 with TRBJ1-2, with 8 nucleotides matching TRBD1. The germline CDR1 and CDR2 sequences are ENHRY and SYGVKD. The V segment lost 0 bases and the J segment 8 bases; nucleotides outside the gene matches: 5. CDR3 size: 14 residues. CDR3 nucleotide sequence: TGTGCCATCAGTGAGTCGAGGACAGGGAGAGGCTACACCTTC. This codes for CAISESRTGRGYTF.

This clonotype was seen only a few times. The chain employs TRBV7-9 and TRBJ1-5; D not certain. Trimming removed 0 bases at V and 6 bases at J, with 3 bases between. Germline CDR1 is SEHNR and CDR2 is FQNEAQ (reference sequence). CDR3 size: 12 residues. CDR3 loop: CASSLAFQPQHF. The CDR3 DNA reads TGTGCCAGCAGCTTAGCATTTCAGCCCCAGCATTTT.

The rearrangement joins TRBV20-1 to TRBJ1-1, with a tentative D call TRBD1 (5 bases). The CDR3 length is 11 residues. Germline CDR1 and CDR2: DFQATT and SNEGSKA (reference sequence). The CDR3 spells CRGVGGTEAFF. The CDR3 coding sequence is TGCCGCGGAGTTGGGGGCACTGAAGCTTTCTTT.

The chain uses TRBV4-1 and TRBJ2-4, with 8 bases aligning to TRBD1. The CDR3 is 13 residues long. Germline CDR1 reads MGHRA; CDR2 reads YSYEKL. Trimming cost V 4 bases and J 8 bases; bases outside gene matches: 4. The chain's CDR3 is CASSPDRDDIQYF. In DNA form, the CDR3 reads TGCGCCAGCAGCCCGGACAGGGATGACATTCAGTACTTC.

J is TRBJ1-2 and V is TRBV15; D is undetermined. Trimming stripped 0 bases from V and 4 bases from J, with 12 bases between. CDR3 size: 15 residues. Germline CDR1 reads LNHNV; CDR2 reads YYDKDF (reference sequence). The CDR3 nucleotides read TGTGCCACCAGCAGAGATCGCGGCGGGCCCTATGGCTACACCTTC. Protein: CATSRDRGGPYGYTF.

This clonotype was found many times. The V call is TRBV11-2, the J call TRBJ2-5; no definite D call. The CDR3 covers 13 residues. Trimming stripped 1 base from V and 0 bases from J, with 3 bases between. CDR1 is SGHAT and CDR2 is FQNNGV in the germline V gene. The CDR3 DNA follows: TGTGCCAGCAGCTTAGGGTACCAAGAGACCCAGTACTTC. It translates to CASSLGYQETQYF.

The J gene is TRBJ2-1, the V gene TRBV13; the D is unclear. Germline loops: CDR1 PRHDT, CDR2 FYEKMQ (reference sequence). CDR3 length equals 15 residues. Trimming took off 0 bases at V and 8 bases at J, with 14 bases between the two ends. The CDR3 region has the DNA TGTGCCAGCAGCTTAGGCCAGGTACCGAACGATGAGCAGTTCTTC. Residues: CASSLGQVPNDEQFF.

This clonotype was counted only a few times. The chain has TRBV24-1 and TRBJ2-1; D possibly corresponds to TRBD1 (6 bases). CDR3 length equals 17 residues. Deletions cut 3 bases from V and 4 bases from J, with 18 bases between. The germline gives CDR1 KGHDR, CDR2 SFDVKD. In DNA form, the CDR3 reads TGTGCCACCAGTGATCCGAAACAGGGTAAAGGGTACAATGAGCAGTTCTTC. It specifies CATSDPKQGKGYNEQFF.

The V gene is TRBV29-1, the J gene TRBJ2-7; unclear D gene. Germline CDR1 and CDR2: SQVTM and ANQGSEA. CDR3 size: 13 residues. The ends were cut back, 4 bases at V and 5 bases at J, with 15 bases in the middle. As DNA, the CDR3 is TGCAGCGTTGCGAGAGCCCGGTCCGACGAGCAGTACTTC. This codes for CSVARARSDEQYF.

This clonotype was counted once. CDR3 amino acids: CASSQSGVSGNTIYF. The DNA for the CDR3 is TGTGCCAGCAGCCAATCGGGAGTCTCTGGAAACACCATATATTTT. This chain uses TRBV16 with TRBJ1-3; unclear D gene. CDR3 size: 15 residues. The germline V gene has CDR1 KGHSY and CDR2 FQNENV. Trimming cost V 0 bases and J 0 bases, with 6 bases left between them.